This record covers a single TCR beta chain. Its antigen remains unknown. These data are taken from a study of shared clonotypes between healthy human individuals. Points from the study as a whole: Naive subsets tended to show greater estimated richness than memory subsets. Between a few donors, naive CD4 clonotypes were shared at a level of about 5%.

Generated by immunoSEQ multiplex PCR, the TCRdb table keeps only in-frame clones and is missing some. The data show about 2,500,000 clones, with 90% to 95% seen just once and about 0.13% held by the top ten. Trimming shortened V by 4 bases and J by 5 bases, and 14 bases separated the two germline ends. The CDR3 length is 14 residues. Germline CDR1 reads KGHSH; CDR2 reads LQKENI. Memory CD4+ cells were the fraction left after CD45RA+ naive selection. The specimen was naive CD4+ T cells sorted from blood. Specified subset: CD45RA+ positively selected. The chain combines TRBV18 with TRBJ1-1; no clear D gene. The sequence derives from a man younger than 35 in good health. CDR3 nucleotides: TGTGCCAGCTCACGAGACTTAAGGGAGACTGAAGCTTTCTTT. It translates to CASSRDLRETEAFF.